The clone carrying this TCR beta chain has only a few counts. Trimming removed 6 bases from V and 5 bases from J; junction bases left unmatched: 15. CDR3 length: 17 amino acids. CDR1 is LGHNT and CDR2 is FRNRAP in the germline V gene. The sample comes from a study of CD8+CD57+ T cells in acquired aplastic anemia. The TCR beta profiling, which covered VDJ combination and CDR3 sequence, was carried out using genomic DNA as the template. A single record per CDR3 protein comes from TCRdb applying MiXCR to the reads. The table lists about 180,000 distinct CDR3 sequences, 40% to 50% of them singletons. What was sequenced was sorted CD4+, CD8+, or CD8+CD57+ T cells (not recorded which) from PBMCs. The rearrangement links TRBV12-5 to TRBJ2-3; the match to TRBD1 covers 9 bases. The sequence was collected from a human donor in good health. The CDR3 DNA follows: TGTGCTAGTGGCCGGGGAGAGGGACAGGGATACGGAGATACGCAGTATTTT. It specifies CASGRGEGQGYGDTQYF.